Listed here are 21 T cell receptor beta chains from one sample, sequenced in a study of glioma-infiltrating T cells. Using RNA template, CDR3s of TCR alpha and beta were amplified with iRepertoire arm-PCR. TCRdb independently ran MiXCR on the multiplex PCR reads; one entry per CDR3 protein. The sample has about 190,000 distinct CDR3 sequences, about 31% seen once; the top ten hold 20% to 25%. The sample taken for sequencing was glioma tissue, nonneoplastic brain tissue, or PBMCs (not recorded which). Source of these receptors: a human donor with low-grade glioma or glioblastoma, undergoing nonglioma brain surgery, or in good health (not recorded which).

This clonotype was recorded many times. The rearrangement uses TRBV20-1 and TRBJ2-1; the match to TRBD2 covers 8 bases. Trimming took 4 bases from V and 8 from J; bases not matched to a gene: 10. Germline CDR1 reads DFQATT; CDR2 reads SNEGSKA (reference sequence). The CDR3 is 14 amino acids. The CDR3 coding sequence is TGCAGTGCTATGTGGTCGGGAGGGCCGCATGAGCAGTTCTTC. Protein product: CSAMWSGGPHEQFF.

This clonotype has more than one count but fewer than ten. This chain connects TRBV6-1 to TRBJ2-1; 8 nucleotides align to TRBD2. V shed 5 bases and J 7 bases; nucleotides not matched to a gene: 13. Germline V gives CDR1 MNHNS, CDR2 SASEGT. CDR3 size: 16 residues. The CDR3 region is CASSSIVGRAGNEQFF. The CDR3 nucleotides read TGTGCCAGCAGTTCGATCGTCGGGAGGGCCGGGAATGAGCAGTTCTTC.

V is TRBV11-1 and J is TRBJ2-1; a weak D match, TRBD1 (8 bases). V gave up 5 bases and J gave up 6 bases, with 17 bases separating them. Germline V gene data show CDR1 as SGHAT and CDR2 as FQDESV (reference sequence). CDR3 length: 15 amino acids. CDR3 in DNA: TGTGCCAGCAGCGTAGAGGGAGGGACAGGCAATGAGCAGTTCTTC. It yields the protein CASSVEGGTGNEQFF.

The genes are TRBV27 and TRBJ2-1; D is ambiguous. CDR3 size: 12 residues. Germline lookup yields CDR1 MNHEY and CDR2 SMNVEV (reference sequence). The V and J ends lost 5 bases and 8 bases respectively, with 10 bases between them. The CDR3 spells CASSPLSYEQFF. Written as DNA, the CDR3 is TGTGCCAGCAGTCCGCTCTCCTATGAGCAGTTCTTC.

This chain uses TRBV6-1 with TRBJ2-7, with TRBD1 as a possible D gene (5 bases). Trimming removed 7 bases from V and 1 base from J, with 17 bases in between. CDR3 length equals 15 residues. Germline V lookup: CDR1 MNHNS, CDR2 SASEGT. DNA of the CDR3: TGTGCCAGCACCCGAGGACATGGGTCTTCCTACGAGCAGTACTTC. It is translated as CASTRGHGSSYEQYF.

This clonotype was counted ten times or more. The chain uses TRBV27 and TRBJ2-1, with 12 bases fitting TRBD2. J gave up 6 bases and V 9 bases, and 9 bases lay outside the gene matches. CDR3 length equals 15 residues. CDR1 is MNHEY and CDR2 is SMNVEV in the germline V gene (reference sequence). The CDR3 spells CASRLLAGGPNEQFF. Written as DNA, the CDR3 is TGTGCCAGTCGACTTCTAGCGGGAGGGCCCAATGAGCAGTTCTTC.

With regard to this clonotype: One junction end disagrees with the germline gene, perhaps due to a read error. The chain carries TRBV27 and TRBJ1-5, with D perhaps matching TRBD1 (5 bases). The CDR3 is made up of 14 amino acids. CDR1 and CDR2 (germline): MNHEY, SMNVEV (reference sequence). The CDR3 loop is CASSPGTRNQPQHF. CDR3 DNA: TGTGCCAGCAGTCCCGGGACCCGAAATCAGCCTCAGCATTTT.

This clonotype was seen at least ten times. This sequence joins TRBV4-1 and TRBJ2-6; either TRBD1 or TRBD2 may supply D (5 bases each). This CDR3 spans 17 amino acids. Trimming took 4 bases from V and 0 from J, leaving 13 bases between them. CDR1 and CDR2 (germline): MGHRA, YSYEKL. DNA of the CDR3: TGCGCCAGCAGCCTCGGGGCGTCAAGCTCTGGGGCCAACGTCCTGACTTTC. The encoded protein is CASSLGASSSGANVLTF.

This clonotype was recorded many times. The chain links TRBV27 to TRBJ1-3; 8 nucleotides agree with TRBD1. V lost 0 bases to trimming and J lost 4 bases; unmatched junction nucleotides: 5. Germline-derived CDR1 and CDR2 are MNHEY and SMNVEV (reference sequence). The CDR3 has 16 amino acids. The CDR3 DNA follows: TGTGCCAGCAGTTTATCGGTCAGGGGGCGAGGAAACACCATATATTTT. Its protein is CASSLSVRGRGNTIYF.

The chain couples TRBV7-9 to TRBJ2-7; D perhaps matches TRBD2 (5 bases). Between the trimmed V and J ends, which lost 2 bases and 2 bases, there was a span of 16 bases. The CDR3 sequence is 16 residues long. CDR1 SEHNR and CDR2 FQNEAQ come from the germline V gene (reference sequence). The CDR3: CASSLSWSKRAYEQYF. The CDR3 DNA reads as TGTGCCAGCAGCTTATCCTGGAGCAAGAGGGCCTACGAGCAGTACTTC.

The chain links TRBV19 to TRBJ1-1; D remains unclear. With 4 bases removed from V and 7 bases from J, the gap between germline ends came to 7 bases. Germline CDR1 and CDR2: LNHDA and SQIVND (reference sequence). The CDR3 consists of 11 residues. The CDR3 loop reads CASSTGGEAFF. CDR3 in DNA: TGTGCCAGTAGTACAGGCGGTGAAGCTTTCTTT.

About this clonotype: An end of the junction differs from the germline gene, which may be a read error. V usage is TRBV5-1 and J usage is TRBJ1-1; no firm D call. CDR3 length: 11 residues. The germline V gene encodes CDR1 SGHRS and CDR2 YFSETQ. DNA of the CDR3: TGCGCCAGCAGCTTTTCCCCTGAAGCTTCCTTT. Translation: CASSFSPEASF.

This clonotype has a count of ten or more. The chain employs TRBV19 and TRBJ2-3, with no clear D. This CDR3 comprises 12 residues. Between the trimmed V and J ends, which lost 3 bases and 6 bases, there was a span of 7 bases. Germline CDR1 reads LNHDA; CDR2 reads SQIVND (reference sequence). CDR3 amino acids: CASSMNWDTQYF. The DNA for the CDR3 is TGTGCCAGTAGTATGAATTGGGATACGCAGTATTTT.

This clonotype was recorded only once. Since a much larger clone is just one base distant, this may be a read error. The V call is TRBV4-1, the J call TRBJ2-5; D unresolved. The V gene's germline CDR1 is MGHRA and CDR2 YSYEKL. The V gene lost 0 bases and the J gene lost 13 bases, with 15 bases spanning the gap. There are 13 residues in the CDR3. As DNA, the CDR3 is TGCGCCAGCAGCCAAGATAAAGAAACACCCGCGTACTTC. Amino acids: CASSQDKETPAYF.

On this clonotype: At one end the junction does not follow the germline gene, possibly because of a read error. The chain uses TRBV19 and TRBJ2-3; possibly TRBD2 for D (7 bases). Germline loops: CDR1 LNHDA, CDR2 SQIVND (reference sequence). The length of the CDR3 is 14 residues. The CDR3 region has the DNA TGTGCCAGTAGTACTGGACTAGACCGGGACACGCGGTATTTT. It codes for CASSTGLDRDTRYF.

This clonotype was found many times. The chain links TRBV7-9 to TRBJ1-2; 10 nucleotides match TRBD1. Germline trimming cut 4 bases from V and 6 bases from J; bases unmatched to any gene: 14. The CDR3 totals 17 residues. The germline CDR1 and CDR2 sequences are SEHNR and FQNEAQ (reference sequence). The CDR3 bases are TGTGCCAGCAGCTCGCCTAACCGACAGGGGGCAGATAATGGCTACACCTTC. It yields the protein CASSSPNRQGADNGYTF.

This clonotype was observed many times. The J gene is TRBJ2-7, the V gene TRBV9, with D maybe TRBD1 (6 bases). The V end lost 5 bases, the J end lost 7 bases, and 7 bases lay between the germline ends. Germline V gene sequence: CDR1 SGDLS, CDR2 YYNGEE. The CDR3 has 10 amino acids. The CDR3 protein is CASRQGEQYF. As DNA, the CDR3 is TGTGCCAGCAGGCAGGGGGAGCAGTACTTC.

The table lists this clonotype with many counts. The chain uses TRBV6-2 or TRBV6-3 and TRBJ2-3, with 7 bases matching TRBD1. The V and J ends lost 2 bases and 4 bases, in that order; junction bases with no gene match: 3. Germline V CDR1 and CDR2: MNHEY, SVGEGT. This CDR3 has 14 amino acids. The CDR3 region is CASSYPQGPDTQYF. The CDR3 DNA reads as TGTGCCAGCAGTTACCCACAGGGGCCAGATACGCAGTATTTT.

As to this clonotype: One end of the junction is discordant with germline, which a read error may explain. The rearrangement uses TRBV4-2 and TRBJ2-3; D gene uncertain. Looked up from germline, CDR1 is LGHNA and CDR2 is YNFKEQ. CDR3 length: 14 amino acids. This chain's CDR3 is CASSFGFSTDKQYF. The CDR3, as DNA: TGTGCCAGCAGCTTCGGGTTCAGTACTGATAAGCAGTATTTT.

As concerns this clonotype: Being one base from a much bigger clone, this may be a read error. The chain combines TRBV14 with TRBJ2-5; a weak D match, TRBD2 (5 bases). The CDR3 has 15 amino acids. V lost 4 bases, J lost 2 bases, and 14 bases lay in between. Per germline, CDR1 SGHDN and CDR2 FVKESK. The CDR3 region has the DNA TGTGCCAGCAGCCGAGCGGCAGCGCCTCAAGAGACCCAGTACTTC. Translating gives CASSRAAAPQETQYF.

This clonotype was seen repeatedly, ten times or more. The chain carries TRBV7-9 and TRBJ2-5, with 7 bases fitting TRBD2. With 5 bases clipped from V and 2 bases from J, the junction kept 5 bases outside the gene matches. This CDR3 spans 14 amino acids. CDR1 SEHNR and CDR2 FQNEAQ come from the germline V gene (reference sequence). The CDR3 loop reads CASSPTSRQETQYF. For the CDR3, the DNA is TGTGCCAGCAGCCCGACTAGCAGACAAGAGACCCAGTACTTC.